This is a list of T cell receptor beta chains from one sample in a study of T cell changes during pregnancy in multiple sclerosis. Using immunoSEQ multiplex PCR, the repertoire was profiled, and TCRdb retains in-frame clones only, with some absent. The sample consists of approximately 99,000 clones, approximately 90% of them appearing once. The source material was peripheral blood, sampled in the second trimester of pregnancy. The origin of the receptors is a female donor in good health, enrolled as a control in a pregnancy study. CDR3s include the opening cysteine and the closing phenylalanine or tryptophan. The D gene is left open where the match is weak.

V,D,J,CDR3
TRBV28,NA,TRBJ1-5,CASSPVGLSNQPQHF
TRBV5-1,TRBD1,TRBJ2-7,CASTVPGTGAFEQYF
TRBV4-1,NA,TRBJ1-2,CASSQDFLGLSF
TRBV6-1,NA,TRBJ1-5,CASSELGGLGNQPQHF
TRBV6-6,NA,TRBJ1-2,CASRQIYGYTF
TRBV7-9,NA,TRBJ1-2,CASSENLQEGYGYTF
TRBV5-1,NA,TRBJ1-4,CASSLAQGPNEKLFF
TRBV7-2,TRBD1,TRBJ1-3,CASSLGGDRSTGNTIYF
TRBV28,TRBD1,TRBJ1-2,CASSTARWDRGHYGYTF
TRBV7-2,NA,TRBJ2-3,CASSPLSTDTQYF
TRBV11-2,NA,TRBJ1-2,CASSLSGTEGNTF
TRBV6-5,NA,TRBJ1-4,CASSYSPTVFNEKLFF
TRBV19,NA,TRBJ2-7,CASRLTESSYEQYF
TRBV9,NA,TRBJ2-3,CASSVAAGVTDTQYF
TRBV7-2,TRBD1,TRBJ2-7,CASSTRQGSTYEQYF
TRBV5-4,TRBD2,TRBJ2-3,CASSPLAGTDTQYF
TRBV15,NA,TRBJ1-1,CATSGGVVSNTEAFF
TRBV7-6,TRBD1,TRBJ2-1,CASSLTGAGEQFF
TRBV19,TRBD1,TRBJ1-2,CASSIDGGTGFYGYTF
TRBV5-1,NA,TRBJ2-7,CASSLVDGAYEQYF
TRBV4-1,NA,TRBJ2-7,CASSQEERVPGYEQYF
TRBV4-3,NA,TRBJ1-6,CASSQERFRPVGNSPLHF